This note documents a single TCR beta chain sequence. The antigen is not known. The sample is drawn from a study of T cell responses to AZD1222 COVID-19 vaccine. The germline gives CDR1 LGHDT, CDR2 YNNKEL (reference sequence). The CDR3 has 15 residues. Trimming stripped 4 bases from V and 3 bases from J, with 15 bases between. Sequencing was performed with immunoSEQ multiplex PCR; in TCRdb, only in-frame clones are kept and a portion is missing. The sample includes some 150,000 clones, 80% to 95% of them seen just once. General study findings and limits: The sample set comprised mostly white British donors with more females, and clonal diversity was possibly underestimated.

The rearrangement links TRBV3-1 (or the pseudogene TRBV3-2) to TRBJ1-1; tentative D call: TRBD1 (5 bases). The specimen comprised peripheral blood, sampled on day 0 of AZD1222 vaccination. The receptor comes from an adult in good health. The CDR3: CASSRFGEGYTEAFF. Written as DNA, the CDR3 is TGTGCCAGCAGCCGCTTCGGGGAGGGGTACACTGAAGCTTTCTTT.